These T cell receptor beta chains were read from a single sample in a study of blood T cell repertoires in COVID-19. Measured with immunoSEQ multiplex PCR; TCRdb has only the in-frame clones, and not every one. Here the sample spans under 200,000 clones, approximately 83% being singletons. Sequences were obtained from peripheral blood. These receptors all stem from a human donor with acute or convalescent COVID-19. The donor label of this sample is uncertain. Each CDR3 is given with its conserved first and last residue. Fields, in order: V gene, D gene, J gene, clone size, CDR3 length, CDR3 DNA, CDR3 protein. A D gene is named only where the DNA matches it firmly. Expanded clones get a size class; other rows say once, few or many, or leave the size out.

TRBV11-3,TRBD1,TRBJ2-3,NA,17,TGTGCCAGCAGCACGGGACAGGGTGGGAAACACACAGATACGCAGTATTTT,CASSTGQGGKHTDTQYF
TRBV9,TRBD2,TRBJ2-7,NA,15,TGTGCCAGCAGCCCCGGACTAGCGTACTCCTACGAGCAGTACTTC,CASSPGLAYSYEQYF
TRBV11-2,NA,TRBJ2-2,NA,16,TGTGCCAGCACCCCGCGAGGGCCCGAGAACACCGGGGAGCTGTTTTTT,CASTPRGPENTGELFF
TRBV3-1/TRBV3-2,NA,TRBJ2-3,NA,17,TGTGCCAGCAGCCCGGTAGGGACTCAGCTTAGCACAGATACGCAGTATTTT,CASSPVGTQLSTDTQYF
TRBV5-6,TRBD1,TRBJ2-5,NA,14,TGTGCCAGCAGCTTGGGGGACAGGGATGGGACCCAGTACTTC,CASSLGDRDGTQYF
TRBV6-6,TRBD2,TRBJ2-1,NA,14,TGTGCCAGCAGTTACCACACTAGCGCGGATGAGCAGTTCTTC,CASSYHTSADEQFF
TRBV7-3,TRBD1,TRBJ1-2,NA,13,TGTGCCAGCAGAAATACAGGGGACTATGGCTACACCTTC,CASRNTGDYGYTF
TRBV12-3/TRBV12-4,NA,TRBJ2-1,NA,11,TGTGCCAGCAGTCTCGACAATGAGCAGTTCTTC,CASSLDNEQFF
TRBV2,NA,TRBJ1-6,NA,14,TGTGCCAGCACCGCAGGAATCTATAATTCACCCCTCCACTTT,CASTAGIYNSPLHF
TRBV19,TRBD1,TRBJ1-2,NA,12,TGTGCCAGTAGGCAGGGGGCCTATGGCTACACCTTC,CASRQGAYGYTF
TRBV5-1,NA,TRBJ1-2,once,14,TGCGCCAGCAGCTTGCCAGGGGATGGGTATGGCTACACCTTC,CASSLPGDGYGYTF
TRBV7-6,TRBD2,TRBJ2-1,NA,15,TGTGCCAGCAGCTCGGGACTAGCGGCCTACAATGAGCAGTTCTTC,CASSSGLAAYNEQFF
TRBV5-6,NA,TRBJ2-3,few,12,TGTGCCGCGGGGGCCGTCACAGATACGCAGTATTTT,CAAGAVTDTQYF
TRBV11-1,NA,TRBJ2-7,NA,15,TGTGCCAGCAGCGATGAGGTACAGGGAACCTACGAGCAGTACTTC,CASSDEVQGTYEQYF
TRBV7-2,TRBD1,TRBJ1-2,NA,12,TGTGCCAGCAGGACAGGGGCCTATGGCTACACCTTC,CASRTGAYGYTF
TRBV5-1,TRBD1,TRBJ1-1,NA,17,TGCGCCAGCAGCTGGCAGGGACAGGGCGTCATGAACACTGAAGCTTTCTTT,CASSWQGQGVMNTEAFF
TRBV6-5,TRBD1,TRBJ1-6,NA,14,TGTGCCAGCAGTCCCGACAGGGGGAGTACTGCCCTCCACTTT,CASSPDRGSTALHF
TRBV5-4,TRBD1,TRBJ2-7,NA,16,TGTGCCAGCAGTCAAGGAGGGACAGGAAGCTCCTACGAGCAGTACTTC,CASSQGGTGSSYEQYF
TRBV25-1,TRBD1,TRBJ1-1,NA,13,TGTGCCAGCAGTCCGGGACAGGATTTTAAAGCTTTCTTT,CASSPGQDFKAFF
TRBV5-4,TRBD2,TRBJ2-3,NA,17,TGTGCCAGCAGCTTGGAGCTAGCGGGAATTGGGGGGGATACGCAGTATTTT,CASSLELAGIGGDTQYF
TRBV7-6,TRBD1,TRBJ1-6,NA,14,TGTGCCAGCAGCTTAAGGGACAGTAATTCACCCCTCCACTTT,CASSLRDSNSPLHF
TRBV7-2,TRBD2,TRBJ2-5,NA,15,TGTGCCAGCAGCTTAATGGGGGGGTCCCAAGAGACCCAGTACTTC,CASSLMGGSQETQYF
TRBV6-6,TRBD1,TRBJ1-3,NA,17,TGTGCCAGCAGTCGGCGGGGACAGGTACTCTCTGGAAACACCATATATTTT,CASSRRGQVLSGNTIYF
TRBV25-1,NA,TRBJ1-1,NA,14,TGTGCCAGCAGTGTGACAGGACTTACCACTGAAGCTTTCTTT,CASSVTGLTTEAFF
TRBV5-6,TRBD1,TRBJ2-7,NA,13,TGTGCCAGCAGCTTGGCTACAGGGGGATCGCAGTACTTC,CASSLATGGSQYF
TRBV19,TRBD2,TRBJ2-2,NA,16,TGTGCCAGTAGTATCGTAGCGGGAGGGTCGGCCGGGGAGCTGTTTTTT,CASSIVAGGSAGELFF
TRBV19,NA,TRBJ1-2,NA,14,TGTGCCACCAATATCTCCCCTACCGACTATGGCTACACCTTC,CATNISPTDYGYTF
TRBV10-3,TRBD1,TRBJ2-2,NA,14,TGTGCCATCCTCGGGACAGGAGACACCGGGGAGCTGTTTTTT,CAILGTGDTGELFF
TRBV10-1,NA,TRBJ2-7,NA,14,TGCGCCAGCAGTGACCCTGACATGCCCTACGAGCAGTACTTC,CASSDPDMPYEQYF
TRBV10-2,NA,TRBJ1-1,NA,12,TGCGCCAGCAGTGAGTTCTACACTGAAGCTTTCTTT,CASSEFYTEAFF
TRBV11-2,NA,TRBJ1-3,few,16,TGTGCCAGCAGCCGTTTACAGGGCAGCTCTGGAAACACCATATATTTT,CASSRLQGSSGNTIYF
TRBV30,NA,TRBJ1-1,NA,14,TGTGCCTGGAGCGTCGGACTCATGAACACTGAAGCTTTCTTT,CAWSVGLMNTEAFF
TRBV14,TRBD1,TRBJ1-1,NA,16,TGTGCCAGCAGCCAAAGGACAGGGTACCGGGGCGCTGAAGCTTTCTTT,CASSQRTGYRGAEAFF
TRBV4-1,NA,TRBJ2-7,NA,16,TGCGCCAGCAGCCGAAGCTCCCGGGACACCGCCTACGAGCAGTACTTC,CASSRSSRDTAYEQYF
TRBV2,NA,TRBJ1-5,NA,13,TGTGCCAGCGTAAGGGGGGGGAATCAGCCCCAGCATTTT,CASVRGGNQPQHF